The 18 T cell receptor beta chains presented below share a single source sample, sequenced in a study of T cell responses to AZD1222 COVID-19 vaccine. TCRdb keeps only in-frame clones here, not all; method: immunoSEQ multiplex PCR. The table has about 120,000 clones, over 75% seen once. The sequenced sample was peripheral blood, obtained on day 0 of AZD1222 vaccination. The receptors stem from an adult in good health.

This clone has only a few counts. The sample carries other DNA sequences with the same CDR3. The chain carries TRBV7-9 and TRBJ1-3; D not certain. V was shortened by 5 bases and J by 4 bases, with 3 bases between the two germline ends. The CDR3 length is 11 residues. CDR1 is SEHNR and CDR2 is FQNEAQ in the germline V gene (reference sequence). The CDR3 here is CASSPGNTIYF. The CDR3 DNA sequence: TGTGCCAGCAGCCCAGGAAACACCATATATTTT.

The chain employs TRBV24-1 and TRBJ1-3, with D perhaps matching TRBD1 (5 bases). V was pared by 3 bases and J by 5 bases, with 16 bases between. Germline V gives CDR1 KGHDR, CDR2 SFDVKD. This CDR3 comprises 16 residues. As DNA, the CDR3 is TGTGCCACCAGTGATGGGACTTCCGAATGTAGAAACACCATATATTTT. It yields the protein CATSDGTSECRNTIYF.

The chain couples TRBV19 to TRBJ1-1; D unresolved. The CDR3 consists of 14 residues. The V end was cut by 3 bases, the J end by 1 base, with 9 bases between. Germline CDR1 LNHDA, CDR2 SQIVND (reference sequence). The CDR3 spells CASSIGSENTEAFF. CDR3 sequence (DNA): TGTGCCAGTAGTATTGGATCTGAGAACACTGAAGCTTTCTTT. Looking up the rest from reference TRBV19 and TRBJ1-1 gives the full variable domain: DGGITQSPKYLFRKEGQNVTLSCEQNLNHDAMYWYRQDPGQGLRLIYYSQIVNDFQKGDIAEGYSVSREKKESFPLTVTSAQKNPTAFYLCASSIGSENTEAFFGQGTRLTVV.

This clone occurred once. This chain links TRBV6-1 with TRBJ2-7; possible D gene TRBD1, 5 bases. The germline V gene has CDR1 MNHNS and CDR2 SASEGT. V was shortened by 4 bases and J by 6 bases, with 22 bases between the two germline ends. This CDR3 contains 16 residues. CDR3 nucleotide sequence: TGTGCCAGCAGTGGCGAGACAGCACCCCTTGACTTCGAGCAGTACTTC. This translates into CASSGETAPLDFEQYF.

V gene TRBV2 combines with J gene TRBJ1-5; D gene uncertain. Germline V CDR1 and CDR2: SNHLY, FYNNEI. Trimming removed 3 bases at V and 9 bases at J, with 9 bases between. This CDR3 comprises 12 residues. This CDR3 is CASSDWARPQHF. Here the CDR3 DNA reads TGTGCCAGCAGTGATTGGGCGCGGCCCCAGCATTTT.

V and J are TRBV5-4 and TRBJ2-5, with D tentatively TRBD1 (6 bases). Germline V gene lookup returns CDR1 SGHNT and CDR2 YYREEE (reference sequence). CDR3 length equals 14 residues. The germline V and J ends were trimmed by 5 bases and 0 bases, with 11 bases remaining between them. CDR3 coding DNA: TGTGCCAGCAGTTCGACAGGAAACCAAGAGACCCAGTACTTC. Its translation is CASSSTGNQETQYF.

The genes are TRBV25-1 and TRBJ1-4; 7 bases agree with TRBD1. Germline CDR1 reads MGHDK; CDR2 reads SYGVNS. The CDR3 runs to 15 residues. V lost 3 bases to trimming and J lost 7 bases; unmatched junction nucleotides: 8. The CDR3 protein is CASSDSTGYSEKLFF. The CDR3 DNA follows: TGTGCCAGCAGTGATTCGACAGGGTATAGTGAAAAACTGTTTTTT.

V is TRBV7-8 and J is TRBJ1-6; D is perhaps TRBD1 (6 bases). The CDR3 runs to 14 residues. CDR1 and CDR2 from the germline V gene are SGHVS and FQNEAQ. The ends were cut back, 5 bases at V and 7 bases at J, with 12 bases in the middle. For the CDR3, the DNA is TGTGCCAGCAGCGTAACGGGACAAAATTCACCCCTCCACTTT. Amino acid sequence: CASSVTGQNSPLHF.

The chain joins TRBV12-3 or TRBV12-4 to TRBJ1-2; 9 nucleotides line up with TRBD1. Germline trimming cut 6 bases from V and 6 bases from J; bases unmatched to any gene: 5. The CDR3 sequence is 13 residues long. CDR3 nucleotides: TGTGCCAGCAGCTACCGGGACAGGGATGGCTACACCTTC. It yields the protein CASSYRDRDGYTF.

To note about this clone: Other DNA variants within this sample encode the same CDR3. CDR3 protein: CASSQGTGRTDTQYF. CDR3 nucleotide sequence: TGTGCCAGCAGCCAAGGTACCGGGCGCACAGATACGCAGTATTTT. V usage is TRBV3-1 (or the pseudogene TRBV3-2) and J usage is TRBJ2-3; D gene ambiguous. This CDR3 is built from 15 residues. CDR1 LGHDT and CDR2 YNNKEL come from the germline V gene (reference sequence). The V end was cut by 1 base, the J end by 1 base, with 9 bases between.

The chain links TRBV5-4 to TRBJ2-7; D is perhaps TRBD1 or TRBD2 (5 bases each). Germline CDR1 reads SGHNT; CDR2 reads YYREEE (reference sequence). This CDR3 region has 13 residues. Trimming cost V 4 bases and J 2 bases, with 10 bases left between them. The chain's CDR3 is CASSRDAAYEQYF. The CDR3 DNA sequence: TGTGCCAGCAGCCGGGACGCCGCCTACGAGCAGTACTTC.

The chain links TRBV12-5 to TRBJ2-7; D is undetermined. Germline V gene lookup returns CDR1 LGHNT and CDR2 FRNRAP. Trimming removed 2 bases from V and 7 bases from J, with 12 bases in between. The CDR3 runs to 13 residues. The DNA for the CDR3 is TGTGCTAGTGGTTTGCCCGCATCGAGGGAGCAGTACTTC. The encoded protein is CASGLPASREQYF.

CDR3 in amino acids: CASSQDRNSGNTIYF. Written as DNA, the CDR3 is TGCGCCAGCAGCCAAGACAGGAACTCTGGAAACACCATATATTTT. The rearrangement links TRBV4-3 to TRBJ1-3; unclear D gene. CDR3 length: 15 residues. Per the germline V gene, CDR1 is LGHNA and CDR2 is YSLEER. Between the trimmed V and J ends, which lost 0 bases and 0 bases, there was a span of 6 bases.

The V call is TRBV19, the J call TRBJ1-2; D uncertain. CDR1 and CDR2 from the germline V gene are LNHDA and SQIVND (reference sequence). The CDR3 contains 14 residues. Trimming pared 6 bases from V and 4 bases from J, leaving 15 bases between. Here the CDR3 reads CASRLTRAIYGYTF. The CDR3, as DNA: TGTGCCAGTAGACTCACCCGGGCCATCTATGGCTACACCTTC.

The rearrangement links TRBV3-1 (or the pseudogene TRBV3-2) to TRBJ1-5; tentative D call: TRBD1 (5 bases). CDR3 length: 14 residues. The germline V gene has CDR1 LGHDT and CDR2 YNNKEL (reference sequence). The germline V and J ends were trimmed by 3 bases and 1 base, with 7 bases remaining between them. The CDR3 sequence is CASSQGPSNQPQHF. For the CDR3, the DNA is TGTGCCAGCAGCCAGGGGCCGAGCAATCAGCCCCAGCATTTT.

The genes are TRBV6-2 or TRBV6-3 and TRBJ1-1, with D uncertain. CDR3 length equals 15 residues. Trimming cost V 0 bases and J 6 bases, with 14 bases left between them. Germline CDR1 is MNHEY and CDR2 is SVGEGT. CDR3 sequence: CASSYSMVVGAEAFF. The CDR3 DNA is TGTGCCAGCAGTTACTCGATGGTGGTCGGGGCTGAAGCTTTCTTT.

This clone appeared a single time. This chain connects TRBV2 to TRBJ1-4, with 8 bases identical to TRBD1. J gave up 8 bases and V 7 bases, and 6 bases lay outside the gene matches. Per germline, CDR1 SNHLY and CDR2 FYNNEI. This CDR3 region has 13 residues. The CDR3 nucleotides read TGTGCCAGCACCCGGACAGGGCGCGAAAAACTGTTTTTT. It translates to CASTRTGREKLFF.

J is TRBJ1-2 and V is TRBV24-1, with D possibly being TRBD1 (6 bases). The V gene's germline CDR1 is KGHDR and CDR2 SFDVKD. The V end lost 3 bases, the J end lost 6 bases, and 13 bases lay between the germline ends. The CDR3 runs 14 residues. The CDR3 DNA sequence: TGTGCCACCAGTGATGCCGACAGGTTCCATGGCTACACCTTC. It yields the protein CATSDADRFHGYTF.